This TCR beta chain is drawn from a study of T-cell memory formation after mild COVID-19. The study, taken as a whole, reports: CD4+ bias marked clones expanding day 15 to 37, unlike balanced contracting clones. Whether second-wave clones peaking at day 37 were SARS-CoV-2 specific went unconfirmed. Pre-infection memory contained some responding clones, which suggested that cross-reactive memory had joined.

The V end lost 0 bases, the J end lost 9 bases, and 7 bases lay between the germline ends. Germline CDR1 SGHKS, CDR2 YYEKEE (reference sequence). This CDR3 has 12 residues. Using constant-segment primers, 5'RACE produced TCR alpha and TCR beta cDNA libraries carrying sample barcodes and UMIs. TCRdb re-derived calls from the 5' RACE reads in MiXCR, one entry per CDR3 protein. The profile covers 550,000 to 700,000 distinct CDR3 sequences, with 15% to 20% appearing a single time and 8.1% taken by the ten largest. This clonotype has ten or more counts. The antigen is not known. Sequenced: PBMCs or a T cell subset sorted from them (not recorded which). The clonotype was recovered from an adult woman who had mild COVID-19 (a few samples of this study predate the infection). Cell type and time point are not known. The V and J genes are TRBV5-5 and TRBJ2-1, with TRBD2 as a possible D gene (5 bases). The CDR3 protein is CASSLAGIEQFF. The DNA for the CDR3 is TGTGCCAGCAGCTTGGCGGGGATTGAGCAGTTCTTC.